This TCR beta chain emerged from a study of identical twins. Germline CDR1 reads SGDLS; CDR2 reads YYNGEE. The V gene lost 0 bases and the J gene lost 5 bases, with 6 bases spanning the gap. The CDR3 runs to 12 residues. As concerns this clonotype: What it recognizes is unknown.

TCRdb analysed the 5' RACE reads with MiXCR anew, one entry per CDR3 protein. Of 240,000 or so distinct CDR3 sequences listed, about 13% were seen once; the top ten hold 4% to 5%. Study outcomes and limitations: Cross-sectional statistics underpinned the conclusions; the same donors were not followed. Surplus twin overlap in beta out-of-frame sequences was less pronounced. Memory repertoires lacked the insertion deficit that abundant cord blood beta clonotypes showed.

The same data also went into a second study, on yellow fever vaccine responses in identical twins.

Sequenced sample: memory (CD45RO+) T cells sorted from blood. The V and J genes are TRBV9 and TRBJ2-7; no clear D. This TCR came from a woman in her late teens or twenties in good health. In DNA form, the CDR3 reads TGTGCCAGCAGCGTAGGAGAAGACGAGCAGTACTTC. It specifies CASSVGEDEQYF.